The 29 T cell receptor beta chains below all came from one sample that was sequenced in a study of T cell responses to AZD1222 COVID-19 vaccine. Profiled with immunoSEQ multiplex PCR; TCRdb holds only in-frame clones, not every one. The table lists tens of thousands of clones, roughly 88% of them singletons, with about a tenth in the top ten. This material consisted of peripheral blood, taken on day 0 of MenACWY control vaccination. These receptors were obtained from an adult in good health.

This sequence joins TRBV12-1 and TRBJ2-7; the table's D call of TRBD2 was not tested on the DNA. TRBV12-1 is a recognized pseudogene. CDR3 length: 19 amino acids. This chain's CDR3 is CASSPFLPGLAGRPYEQYF. CDR3 coding DNA: TGTGCCAGCAGCCCCTTCCTCCCGGGACTAGCGGGGCGACCCTACGAGCAGTACTTC.

The chain uses TRBV14 and TRBJ1-1; D is unclear. V was trimmed by 4 bases and J by 4 bases, leaving 10 bases between them. Germline loops: CDR1 SGHDN, CDR2 FVKESK. The CDR3 covers 13 residues. The CDR3 bases are TGTGCCAGCAGCCGCATCGGCGGCACTGAAGCTTTCTTT. Its protein product is CASSRIGGTEAFF.

A note on this clone: The junction and the germline gene differ at one end; a read error may be behind it. This same CDR3 is encoded by further DNA sequences in the sample. CDR3 in amino acids: CASSPPDRDRGYGYTF. DNA of the CDR3: TGCGCCAGCAGCCCACCAGACCGGGACAGGGGATATGGCTACACCTTC. This sequence joins TRBV3-1 (or the pseudogene TRBV3-2) and TRBJ1-2; TRBD1 matches at 10 bases. CDR1 LGHDT and CDR2 YNNKEL come from the germline V gene (reference sequence). The CDR3 length is 16 residues.

The rearrangement uses TRBV7-2 and TRBJ1-4; 7 positions match TRBD1. The J segment lost 1 base and the V segment lost 4 bases, leaving 3 bases of the junction unmatched. Germline V gene sequence: CDR1 SGHTA, CDR2 FQGNSA. This CDR3 is 15 amino acids long. CDR3 loop: CASSSYRGTNEKLFF. CDR3 sequence (DNA): TGTGCCAGCAGCTCCTACAGGGGAACTAATGAAAAACTGTTTTTT.

The chain has TRBV28 and TRBJ1-1, with 8 bases that match TRBD1. The germline V gene has CDR1 MDHEN and CDR2 SYDVKM. CDR3 size: 12 residues. After removal of 7 bases from V and 7 bases from J, the junction contained 5 bases not matched to a gene. DNA for the CDR3: TGTGCCAGCACGACAGGGGTTGTTGAAGCTTTCTTT. It codes for CASTTGVVEAFF.

The V gene is TRBV3-1 (or the pseudogene TRBV3-2), the J gene TRBJ1-5; D is perhaps TRBD1 (5 bases). Trimming pared 3 bases from V and 6 bases from J, leaving 9 bases between. Germline V lookup: CDR1 LGHDT, CDR2 YNNKEL (reference sequence). The CDR3 runs to 13 residues. CDR3 region: CASSHPGAQPQHF. The CDR3 bases are TGTGCCAGCAGCCACCCCGGGGCTCAGCCCCAGCATTTT.

The chain joins TRBV30 to TRBJ1-4; a weak D match, TRBD1 (5 bases). The CDR3 consists of 13 residues. Germline V lookup: CDR1 GTSNPN, CDR2 SVGIG (reference sequence). The ends were cut back, 3 bases at V and 6 bases at J, with 11 bases in the middle. The CDR3 nucleotides read TGTGCCTGGAGACCCGGGGCCGATGAAAAACTGTTTTTT. Translation: CAWRPGADEKLFF.

The rearrangement links TRBV21-1 to TRBJ1-6. TRBV21-1 is reported as a pseudogene. CDR3 size: 17 residues. DNA for the CDR3: TGTGCCAGCAGCGTCGGGGCAGCAAGCTCCTATAATTCACCCCTCCACTTT. This gives the protein CASSVGAASSYNSPLHF.

This clone is a singleton in its sample. Here the CDR3 DNA reads TGTGCCAGTAGTGCCGGGACTCTCGCCCAGTTTGAAAAACTGTTTTTT. Its translation: CASSAGTLAQFEKLFF. V gene TRBV19 combines with J gene TRBJ1-4; the D gene is possibly TRBD1 (5 bases). V lost 5 bases, J lost 7 bases, and 20 bases lay in between. This CDR3 comprises 16 residues. The germline gives CDR1 LNHDA, CDR2 SQIVND (reference sequence).

The chain is built from TRBV19 and TRBJ1-2, with D unclear. V lost 9 bases, J lost 13 bases, and 27 bases lay in between. This CDR3 has 14 amino acids. The germline V gene has CDR1 LNHDA and CDR2 SQIVND (reference sequence). The CDR3 DNA is TGTGCCAGCACGTCGGGTCCCACCTCAAGACCGGTCACCTTC. As protein: CASTSGPTSRPVTF.

This clone has only one observation. The chain recombines TRBV5-1 with TRBJ1-1; no firm D call. CDR1 SGHRS and CDR2 YFSETQ come from the germline V gene. The CDR3 is made up of 12 amino acids. Trimming took 5 bases from V and 0 from J, leaving 5 bases between them. The CDR3 loop reads CASSSVNTEAFF. CDR3 DNA: TGCGCCAGCAGTTCGGTGAACACTGAAGCTTTCTTT.

Regarding this clone: Other DNA sequences in this sample translate to the same CDR3. This sequence joins TRBV19 and TRBJ1-5; the D gene is possibly TRBD1 (5 bases). CDR1 is LNHDA and CDR2 is SQIVND in the germline V gene (reference sequence). The CDR3 length is 14 residues. Trimming took 6 bases from V and 1 from J, leaving 10 bases between them. The CDR3 coding sequence is TGTGCCAGTAGGGGATGGGGGAGCAATCAGCCCCAGCATTTT. Protein product: CASRGWGSNQPQHF.

This chain joins TRBV13 and TRBJ1-6; D is perhaps TRBD1 (5 bases). CDR1 is PRHDT, CDR2 FYEKMQ, per germline (reference sequence). The CDR3 covers 12 residues. V dropped 4 bases and J dropped 10 bases, with 8 bases sitting between them. In DNA, the CDR3 is TGTGCCAGCAGCTCGGGGGACTCACCCCTCCACTTT. Translation gives CASSSGDSPLHF.

The chain recombines TRBV9 with TRBJ1-4; D is possibly TRBD1 (5 bases). Germline V lookup: CDR1 SGDLS, CDR2 YYNGEE. There are 15 residues in the CDR3. V was pared by 4 bases and J by 2 bases, with 12 bases between. The CDR3 DNA reads as TGTGCCAGCAGCCCCCGTCAGGGCACTAATGAAAAACTGTTTTTT. It is translated as CASSPRQGTNEKLFF.

The CDR3 region is CAVKQGAIGTEAFF. CDR3 bases: TGTGCCGTTAAACAGGGGGCTATCGGGACTGAAGCTTTCTTT. The chain recombines TRBV6-5 with TRBJ1-1, with TRBD1 matching over 9 bases. Germline V gene data show CDR1 as MNHEY and CDR2 as SVGAGI. V gave up 11 bases and J gave up 5 bases; unmatched junction bases: 12. The CDR3 extends over 14 amino acids.

The genes are TRBV21-1 and TRBJ2-7. TRBV21-1 corresponds to a pseudogene. The CDR3 is 15 residues long. CDR3 coding DNA: TGTGCCAGCAGCCAGCCCGGGCCTACCTACTACGAGCAGTACTTC. Amino acids: CASSQPGPTYYEQYF.

The chain has TRBV3-1 (or the pseudogene TRBV3-2) and TRBJ1-6, with 8 bases matching TRBD1. CDR1 is LGHDT, CDR2 YNNKEL, per germline (reference sequence). The CDR3 loop spans 18 amino acids. The J segment lost 8 bases and the V segment lost 3 bases, leaving 15 bases of the junction unmatched. The CDR3 here is CASSQQTGAVLLDSPLHF. CDR3 coding DNA: TGTGCCAGCAGCCAGCAGACAGGGGCCGTTTTATTAGATTCACCCCTCCACTTT.

The chain uses TRBV6-5 and TRBJ1-5; D is unclear. Germline CDR1 is MNHEY and CDR2 is SVGAGI. V was pared by 8 bases and J by 4 bases, with 12 bases between. The CDR3 covers 13 residues. The CDR3 bases are TGTGCCAGCTCCCAGCGGGATAATCAGCCCCAGCATTTT. This codes for CASSQRDNQPQHF.

The chain employs TRBV3-1 (or the pseudogene TRBV3-2) and TRBJ2-2; possible D gene TRBD2, 5 bases. This CDR3 is built from 15 residues. The germline CDR1 and CDR2 sequences are LGHDT and YNNKEL (reference sequence). V was clipped by 2 bases and J by 0 bases, with 7 bases between them. CDR3 in DNA: TGTGCCAGCAGCCAACCGACTACGAACACCGGGGAGCTGTTTTTT. It yields the protein CASSQPTTNTGELFF.

The chain uses TRBV3-1 (or the pseudogene TRBV3-2) and TRBJ1-3, with D tentatively TRBD1 (5 bases). This CDR3 is 14 amino acids long. V dropped 5 bases and J dropped 5 bases, with 13 bases sitting between them. Germline V gene lookup returns CDR1 LGHDT and CDR2 YNNKEL (reference sequence). The CDR3 DNA is TGTGCCAGCAGCACGGGGACGTGGCGAAACACCATATATTTT. It is translated as CASSTGTWRNTIYF.

The V call is TRBV19, the J call TRBJ1-1, with a weak D call TRBD1 (5 bases). Germline CDR1 and CDR2: LNHDA and SQIVND (reference sequence). This CDR3 spans 12 amino acids. With 5 bases removed from V and 10 bases from J, the gap between germline ends came to 14 bases. The CDR3 DNA follows: TGTGCCAGTAGTCAGTTGCAGGGAGGAGCTTTCTTT. Its protein is CASSQLQGGAFF.

V usage is TRBV18 and J usage is TRBJ1-3, with 9 bases that match TRBD1. Trimming removed 1 base from V and 0 bases from J; junction bases left unmatched: 4. Germline CDR1 KGHSH, CDR2 LQKENI. The CDR3 is made up of 17 amino acids. The CDR3 is CASSPQDRGISGNTIYF. The CDR3 DNA reads TGTGCCAGCTCACCACAAGACAGGGGGATCTCTGGAAACACCATATATTTT. The variable domain in full, completed from reference TRBV18 and TRBJ1-3, reads NAGVMQNPRHLVRRRGQEARLRCSPMKGHSHVYWYRQLPEEGLKFMVYLQKENIIDESGMPKERFSAEFPKEGPSILRIQQVVRGDSAAYFCASSPQDRGISGNTIYFGEGSWLTVV.

V usage is TRBV7-3 and J usage is TRBJ1-2; D remains unclear. Germline assignment: CDR1 SGHTA and CDR2 FQGTGA. The V gene lost 5 bases and the J gene lost 8 bases, with 18 bases spanning the gap. The CDR3 spans 14 residues. This CDR3 reads CASSPNVWAGGYTF. CDR3 sequence (DNA): TGTGCCAGCAGCCCAAACGTGTGGGCGGGAGGCTACACCTTC. Full variable domain (missing parts from reference TRBV7-3 and TRBJ1-2): GAGVSQTPSNKVTEKGKYVELRCDPISGHTALYWYRQSLGQGPEFLIYFQGTGAADDSGLPNDRFFAVRPEGSVSTLKIQRTERGDSAVYLCASSPNVWAGGYTFGSGTRLTVV.

The chain recombines TRBV12-3 or TRBV12-4 with TRBJ2-5; 8 nucleotides line up with TRBD1. The V gene end was trimmed by 5 bases and the J gene end by 4 bases; junction bases not matched to a gene: 3. The CDR3 has 13 amino acids. The CDR3 DNA reads TGTGCCAGCAGTCAGGACAGGGTAGAGACCCAGTACTTC. This gives the protein CASSQDRVETQYF.

The chain carries TRBV5-1 and TRBJ2-5; 9 bases line up with TRBD1. CDR1 and CDR2 (germline): SGHRS, YFSETQ. The CDR3 loop spans 16 amino acids. V trimming: 1 base; J trimming: 4 bases; junction bases outside the gene matches: 8. The CDR3 loop reads CASSLTGQGRRETQYF. The DNA of the CDR3 is TGCGCCAGCAGCTTGACCGGACAGGGGCGGAGAGAGACCCAGTACTTC.

This chain uses TRBV7-9 with TRBJ2-7, with 11 bases aligning to TRBD2. CDR1 is SEHNR and CDR2 is FQNEAQ in the germline V gene (reference sequence). The ends lost 6 bases at V and 12 bases at J; junction bases unmatched: 10. This CDR3 spans 13 amino acids. CDR3 DNA: TGTGCCAGCAGTCCTAGCGGGGGGCTGATGTGGTACTTC. It specifies CASSPSGGLMWYF.

This clone was observed a single time. This chain uses TRBV10-3 with TRBJ2-7; 8 nucleotides agree with TRBD1. Germline loops: CDR1 ENHRY, CDR2 SYGVKD. V dropped 0 bases and J dropped 3; count of bases not matched to a gene: 7. The CDR3 runs to 16 residues. The DNA for the CDR3 is TGTGCCATCAGTGAGTCCACAGGGGGTTCGGACTACGAGCAGTACTTC. Its protein is CAISESTGGSDYEQYF.

The CDR3 sequence is CASSYNVGTLTEKLFF. The CDR3 coding sequence is TGTGCCAGCAGTTACAACGTCGGTACGCTGACTGAAAAACTGTTTTTT. The chain joins TRBV6-5 to TRBJ1-4; no definite D call. The germline V gene has CDR1 MNHEY and CDR2 SVGAGI. The CDR3 length is 16 residues. V lost 2 bases and J lost 7, with 17 bases in between.

This clone was counted only a few times. The V gene is TRBV19, the J gene TRBJ1-1; 10 positions agree with TRBD1. CDR1 is LNHDA, CDR2 SQIVND, per germline (reference sequence). The CDR3 sequence is 19 residues long. V dropped 1 base and J dropped 0; count of bases not matched to a gene: 11. CDR3 nucleotides: TGTGCCAGTAGTATAGCGAGGGACAGGGGTCTCCGTATGAACACTGAAGCTTTCTTT. Residues: CASSIARDRGLRMNTEAFF.